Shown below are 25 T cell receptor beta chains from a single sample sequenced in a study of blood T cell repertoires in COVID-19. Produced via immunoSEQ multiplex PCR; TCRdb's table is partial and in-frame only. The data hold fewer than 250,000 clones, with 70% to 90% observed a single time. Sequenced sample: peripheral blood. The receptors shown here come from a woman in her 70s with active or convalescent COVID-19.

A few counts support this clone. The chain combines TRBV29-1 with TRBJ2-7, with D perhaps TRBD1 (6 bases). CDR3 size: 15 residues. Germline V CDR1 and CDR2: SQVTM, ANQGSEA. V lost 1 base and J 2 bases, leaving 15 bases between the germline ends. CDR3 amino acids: CSVEVPGHRTYEQYF. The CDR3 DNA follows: TGCAGCGTTGAAGTACCGGGACATAGAACCTACGAGCAGTACTTC.

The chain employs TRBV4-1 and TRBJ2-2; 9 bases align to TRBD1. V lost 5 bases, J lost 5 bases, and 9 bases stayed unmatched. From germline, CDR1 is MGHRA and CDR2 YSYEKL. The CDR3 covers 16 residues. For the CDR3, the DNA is TGCGCCAGCAGCTCAAAAGGGACAGGGAATACCGGGGAGCTGTTTTTT. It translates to CASSSKGTGNTGELFF.

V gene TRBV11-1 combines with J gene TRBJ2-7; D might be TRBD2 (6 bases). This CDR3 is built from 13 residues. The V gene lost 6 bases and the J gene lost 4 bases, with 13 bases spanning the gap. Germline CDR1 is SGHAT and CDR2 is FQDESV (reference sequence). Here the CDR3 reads CASREGIAYEQYF. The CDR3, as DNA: TGTGCCAGCAGGGAGGGCATTGCTTACGAGCAGTACTTC.

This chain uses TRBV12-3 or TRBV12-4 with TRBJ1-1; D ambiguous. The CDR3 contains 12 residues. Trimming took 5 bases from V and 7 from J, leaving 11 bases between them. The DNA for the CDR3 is TGTGCCAGCAGTCTCGAGAGGGTTGAAGCTTTCTTT. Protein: CASSLERVEAFF.

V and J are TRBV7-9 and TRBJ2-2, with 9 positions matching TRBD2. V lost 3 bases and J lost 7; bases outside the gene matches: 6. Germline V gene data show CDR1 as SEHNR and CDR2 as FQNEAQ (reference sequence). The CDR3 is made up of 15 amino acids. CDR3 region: CASSFRAGGYGELFF. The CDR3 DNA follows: TGTGCCAGCAGCTTTCGAGCGGGAGGCTACGGGGAGCTGTTTTTT. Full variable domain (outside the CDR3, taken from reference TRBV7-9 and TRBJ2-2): DTGVSQNPRHKITKRGQNVTFRCDPISEHNRLYWYRQTLGQGPEFLTYFQNEAQLEKSRLLSDRFSAERPKGSFSTLEIQRTEQGDSAMYLCASSFRAGGYGELFFGEGSRLTVL.

CDR3 amino acids: CAWSVRVHTIYF. Written as DNA, the CDR3 is TGTGCCTGGAGTGTGAGGGTGCACACCATATATTTT. This sequence joins TRBV30 and TRBJ1-3; unclear D gene. CDR1 and CDR2 (germline): GTSNPN, SVGIG (reference sequence). Trimming removed 0 bases from V and 8 bases from J, with 8 bases in between. This CDR3 is built from 12 residues. The full variable domain, rest sourced from reference TRBV30 and TRBJ1-3, is SQTIHQWPATLVQPVGSPLSLECTVEGTSNPNLYWYRQAAGRGLQLLFYSVGIGQISSEVPQNLSASRPQDRQFILSSKKLLLSDSGFYLCAWSVRVHTIYFGEGSWLTVV.

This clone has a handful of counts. CDR3 residues: CASSLPDRVTDTQYF. The CDR3 DNA is TGTGCCAGCAGCTTGCCGGACAGGGTGACAGATACGCAGTATTTT. The chain is built from TRBV5-6 and TRBJ2-3, with TRBD1 matching 8 bases. The V gene's germline CDR1 is SGHDT and CDR2 YYEEEE. The CDR3 has 15 amino acids. The V gene end was trimmed by 1 base and the J gene end by 3 bases; junction bases not matched to a gene: 4.

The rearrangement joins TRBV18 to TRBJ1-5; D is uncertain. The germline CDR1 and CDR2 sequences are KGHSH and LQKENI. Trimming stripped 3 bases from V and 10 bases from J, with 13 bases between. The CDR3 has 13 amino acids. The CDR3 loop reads CASSPLRGKPQHF. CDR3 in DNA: TGTGCCAGCTCACCTCTGCGGGGAAAACCCCAGCATTTT.

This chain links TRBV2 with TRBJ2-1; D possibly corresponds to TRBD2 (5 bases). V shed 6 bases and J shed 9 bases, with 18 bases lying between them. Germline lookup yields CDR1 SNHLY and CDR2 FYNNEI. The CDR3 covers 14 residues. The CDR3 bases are TGTGCCAGCAGCGATGGTCCTTACAGCGGTGAGCAGTTCTTC. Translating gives CASSDGPYSGEQFF. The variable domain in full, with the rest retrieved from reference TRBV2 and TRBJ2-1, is EPEVTQTPSHQVTQMGQEVILRCVPISNHLYFYWYRQILGQKVEFLVSFYNNEISEKSEIFDDQFSVERPDGSNFTLKIRSTKLEDSAMYFCASSDGPYSGEQFFGPGTRLTVL.

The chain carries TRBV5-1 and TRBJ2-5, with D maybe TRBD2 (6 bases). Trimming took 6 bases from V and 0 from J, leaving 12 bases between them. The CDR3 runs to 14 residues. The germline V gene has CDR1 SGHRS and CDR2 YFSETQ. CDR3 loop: CASNRAGNQETQYF. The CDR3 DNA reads TGCGCCAGCAATCGGGCGGGGAACCAAGAGACCCAGTACTTC.

CDR3: CASSRGQGPLFNEQFF. The CDR3 region has the DNA TGTGCCAGTAGTAGAGGACAGGGGCCTCTTTTTAATGAGCAGTTCTTC. The V and J genes are TRBV19 and TRBJ2-1, with 9 bases that match TRBD1. V gave up 4 bases and J gave up 7 bases; unmatched junction bases: 11. The CDR3 runs 16 residues. Germline V gene data show CDR1 as LNHDA and CDR2 as SQIVND (reference sequence). Full variable domain (remainder filled in from reference TRBV19 and TRBJ2-1): DGGITQSPKYLFRKEGQNVTLSCEQNLNHDAMYWYRQDPGQGLRLIYYSQIVNDFQKGDIAEGYSVSREKKESFPLTVTSAQKNPTAFYLCASSRGQGPLFNEQFFGPGTRLTVL.

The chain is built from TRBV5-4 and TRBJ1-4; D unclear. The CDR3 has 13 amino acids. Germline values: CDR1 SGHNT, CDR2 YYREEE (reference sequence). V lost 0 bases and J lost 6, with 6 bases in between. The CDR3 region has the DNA TGTGCCAGCAGCTTGGGTCTCGATGAAAAACTGTTTTTT. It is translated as CASSLGLDEKLFF.

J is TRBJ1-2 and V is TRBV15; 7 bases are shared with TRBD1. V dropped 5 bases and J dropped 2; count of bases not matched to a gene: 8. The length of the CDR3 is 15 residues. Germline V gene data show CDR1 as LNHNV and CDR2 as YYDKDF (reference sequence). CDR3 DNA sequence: TGTGCCACCAGCCGCCGGGACAGTGGAAACTATGGCTACACCTTC. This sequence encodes CATSRRDSGNYGYTF.

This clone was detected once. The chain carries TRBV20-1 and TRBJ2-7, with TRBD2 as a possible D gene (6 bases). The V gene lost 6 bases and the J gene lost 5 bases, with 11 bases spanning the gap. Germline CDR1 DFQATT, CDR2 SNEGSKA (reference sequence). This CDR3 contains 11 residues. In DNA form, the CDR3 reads TGCAGTGCCAAGGCGGGGCACGAGCAGTACTTC. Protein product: CSAKAGHEQYF.

The CDR3 nucleotides are TGTGCCACCAGCAGAGATAAGACAGGGGGAAGAGATGAGCAGTTCTTC. It translates to CATSRDKTGGRDEQFF. The chain uses TRBV15 and TRBJ2-1, with 9 bases fitting TRBD1. The CDR3 extends over 16 amino acids. Unmatched junction bases numbered 8, after V lost 0 bases and J lost 8 bases. Germline assignment: CDR1 LNHNV and CDR2 YYDKDF (reference sequence).

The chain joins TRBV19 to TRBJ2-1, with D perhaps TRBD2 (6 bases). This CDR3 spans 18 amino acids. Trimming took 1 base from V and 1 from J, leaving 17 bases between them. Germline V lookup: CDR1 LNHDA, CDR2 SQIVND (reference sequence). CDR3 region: CASSIVPDYSFSYNEQFF. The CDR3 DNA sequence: TGTGCCAGTAGTATAGTTCCGGACTACTCCTTTTCCTACAATGAGCAGTTCTTC.

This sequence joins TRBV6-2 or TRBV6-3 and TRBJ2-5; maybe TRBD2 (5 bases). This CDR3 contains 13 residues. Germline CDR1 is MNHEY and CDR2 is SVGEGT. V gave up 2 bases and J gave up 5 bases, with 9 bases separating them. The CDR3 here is CASSYEGLETQYF. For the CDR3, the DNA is TGTGCCAGCAGTTACGAGGGCTTGGAGACCCAGTACTTC.

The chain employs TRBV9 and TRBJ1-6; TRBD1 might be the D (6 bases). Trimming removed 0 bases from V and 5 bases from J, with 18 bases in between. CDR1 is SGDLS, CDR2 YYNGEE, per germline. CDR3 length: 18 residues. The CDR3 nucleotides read TGTGCCAGCAGCGTAGGCCTTACCGGGACAACGGATAATTCACCCCTCCACTTT. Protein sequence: CASSVGLTGTTDNSPLHF.

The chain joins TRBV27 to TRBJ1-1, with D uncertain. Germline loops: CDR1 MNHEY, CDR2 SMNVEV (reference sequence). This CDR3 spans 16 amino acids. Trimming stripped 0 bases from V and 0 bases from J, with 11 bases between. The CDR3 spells CASSLSVQNLNTEAFF. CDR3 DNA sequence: TGTGCCAGCAGTTTATCGGTACAGAACTTGAACACTGAAGCTTTCTTT.

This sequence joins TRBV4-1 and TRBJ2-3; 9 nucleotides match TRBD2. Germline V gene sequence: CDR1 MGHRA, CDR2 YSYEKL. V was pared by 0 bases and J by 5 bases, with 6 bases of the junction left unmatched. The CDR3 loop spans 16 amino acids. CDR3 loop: CASSQEGAGGGDTQYF. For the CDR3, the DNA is TGCGCCAGCAGCCAAGAGGGCGCGGGAGGGGGAGATACGCAGTATTTT.

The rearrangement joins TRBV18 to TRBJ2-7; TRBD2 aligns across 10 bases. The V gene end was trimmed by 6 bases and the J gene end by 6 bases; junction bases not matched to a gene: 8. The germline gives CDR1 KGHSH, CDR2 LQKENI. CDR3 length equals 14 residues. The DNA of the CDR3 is TGTGCCAGCTCGGAAAGCGGGGGGGCACTCGAGCAGTACTTC. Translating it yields CASSESGGALEQYF. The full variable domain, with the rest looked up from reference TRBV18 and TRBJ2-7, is NAGVMQNPRHLVRRRGQEARLRCSPMKGHSHVYWYRQLPEEGLKFMVYLQKENIIDESGMPKERFSAEFPKEGPSILRIQQVVRGDSAAYFCASSESGGALEQYFGPGTRLTVT.

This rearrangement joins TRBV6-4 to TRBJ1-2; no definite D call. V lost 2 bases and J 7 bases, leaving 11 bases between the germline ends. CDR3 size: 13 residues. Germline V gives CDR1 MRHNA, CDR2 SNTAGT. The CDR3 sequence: CASSDEMASGYTF. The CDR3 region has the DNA TGTGCCAGCAGTGACGAAATGGCAAGTGGCTACACCTTC.

This CDR3 reads CASTAAQGKNYNSPLHF. The CDR3 coding sequence is TGTGCCAGCACAGCGGCACAGGGTAAGAACTATAATTCACCCCTCCACTTT. V usage is TRBV27 and J usage is TRBJ1-6; D may be TRBD1 (6 bases). Trimming shortened V by 7 bases and J by 3 bases, and 19 bases separated the two germline ends. Germline V gene sequence: CDR1 MNHEY, CDR2 SMNVEV (reference sequence). The CDR3 is 17 residues long.

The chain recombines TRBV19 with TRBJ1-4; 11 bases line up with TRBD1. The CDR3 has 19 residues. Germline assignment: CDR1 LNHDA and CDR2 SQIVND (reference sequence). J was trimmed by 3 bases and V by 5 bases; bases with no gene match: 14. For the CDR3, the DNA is TGTGCCAGTAGTTCACCCCGTTACGGGACAGGGGGTCCTAATGAAAAACTGTTTTTT. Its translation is CASSSPRYGTGGPNEKLFF.

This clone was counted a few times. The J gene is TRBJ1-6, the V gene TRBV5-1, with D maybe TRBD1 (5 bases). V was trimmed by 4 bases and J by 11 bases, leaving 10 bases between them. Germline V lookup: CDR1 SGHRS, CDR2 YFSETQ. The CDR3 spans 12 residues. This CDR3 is CASSIDRAPLHF. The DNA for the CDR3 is TGCGCCAGCAGCATCGACAGAGCACCCCTCCACTTT.